Below, 14 T cell receptor beta chains from the same sample are listed, as sequenced in a study of CD4+ T cells in melanoma. Here immunoSEQ multiplex PCR was the method, and the copy in TCRdb shows in-frame clones only, minus some. The table has approximately 14,000 clones, 80% to 85% seen once. The sample consisted of cells from a culture (not recorded whether cultured in vitro). The receptor set was obtained from a human donor with melanoma.

V is TRBV12-5 and J is TRBJ1-4, with 7 positions matching TRBD1. The CDR3 totals 16 residues. Trimming at V came to 1 base and at J to 5 bases, leaving 7 bases not matched to a gene. CDR1 and CDR2 (germline): LGHNT, FRNRAP. CDR3 nucleotides: TGTGCTAGTGGTTTGGCCCGACAGGGAGGAAATGAAAAACTGTTTTTT. Residues: CASGLARQGGNEKLFF.

This clone has just a few counts. The rearrangement joins TRBV4-1 to TRBJ1-5; D is possibly TRBD1 (6 bases). Germline CDR1 and CDR2: MGHRA and YSYEKL. The CDR3 spans 15 residues. V was trimmed by 0 bases and J by 4 bases, leaving 10 bases between them. The CDR3 spells CASSQDEGGNQPQHF. The CDR3 nucleotides read TGCGCCAGCAGCCAAGATGAGGGGGGTAATCAGCCCCAGCATTTT.

CDR3 sequence (DNA): TGCGCCAGCAGCCCTGGGGTCCCGGCCGGTCAGCCCCAGCATTTT. It codes for CASSPGVPAGQPQHF. V gene TRBV4-1 combines with J gene TRBJ1-5; D remains unclear. This CDR3 comprises 15 residues. Germline values: CDR1 MGHRA, CDR2 YSYEKL. The V end was cut by 4 bases, the J end by 6 bases, with 16 bases between.

This chain joins TRBV7-2 and TRBJ1-2, with 9 bases matching TRBD1. In germline, CDR1 is SGHTA, CDR2 FQGNSA. The CDR3 length is 17 residues. Losses at the gene ends were 5 bases for V and 3 bases for J; bases not matched to a gene: 13. CDR3 DNA sequence: TGTGCCAGCAGCCCCAGGACAGGGGCGGCCTCCCACTATGGCTACACCTTC. As protein: CASSPRTGAASHYGYTF.

This chain links TRBV6-6 with TRBJ2-7; 7 bases map to TRBD1. The germline CDR1 and CDR2 sequences are MNHNY and SVGAGI (reference sequence). The CDR3 contains 13 residues. The J segment lost 5 bases and the V segment lost 6 bases, leaving 7 bases of the junction unmatched. The CDR3 here is CASSPDRVNEQYF. The DNA for the CDR3 is TGTGCCAGCAGCCCCGACAGGGTGAACGAGCAGTACTTC.

The genes are TRBV9 and TRBJ1-1; D not certain. Germline V gene data show CDR1 as SGDLS and CDR2 as YYNGEE. The CDR3 has 14 residues. Trimming stripped 2 bases from V and 0 bases from J, with 8 bases between. The CDR3 reads CASSVNTVNTEAFF. The CDR3 region has the DNA TGTGCCAGCAGCGTGAATACAGTGAACACTGAAGCTTTCTTT.

This chain uses TRBV9 with TRBJ2-5; TRBD2 is a possible D gene (6 bases). Germline lookup yields CDR1 SGDLS and CDR2 YYNGEE. This CDR3 spans 15 amino acids. The V end was cut by 1 base, the J end by 4 bases, with 14 bases between. The CDR3 sequence: CASSVLRDSTETQYF. The CDR3 nucleotides are TGTGCCAGCAGCGTACTCCGGGACTCGACAGAGACCCAGTACTTC.

The rearrangement links TRBV6-1 to TRBJ1-1; TRBD1 matches 7 bases. The V gene's germline CDR1 is MNHNS and CDR2 SASEGT. Trimming took 6 bases from V and 0 from J; bases not matched to a gene: 4. This CDR3 has 14 amino acids. In DNA, the CDR3 is TGTGCCAGCAGGACGGGACAGATGAACACTGAAGCTTTCTTT. Amino acid sequence: CASRTGQMNTEAFF.

This chain links TRBV6-5 with TRBJ1-6; maybe TRBD1 (6 bases). The CDR3 extends over 15 amino acids. Trimming cost V 0 bases and J 9 bases, with 12 bases left between them. The germline gives CDR1 MNHEY, CDR2 SVGAGI. Written as DNA, the CDR3 is TGTGCCAGCAGTTACTCGCGGGGGGCGAGTTCACCCCTCCACTTT. Encoded protein: CASSYSRGASSPLHF.

This chain connects TRBV2 to TRBJ2-1; 8 bases fit TRBD2. Per the germline V gene, CDR1 is SNHLY and CDR2 is FYNNEI. There are 16 residues in the CDR3. V was clipped by 7 bases and J by 12 bases; unmatched bases: 20. CDR3 amino acids: CASTIQTGGPLYGQFF. In DNA form, the CDR3 reads TGTGCCAGCACCATACAGACGGGGGGGCCATTATATGGGCAGTTCTTC.

The chain combines TRBV18 with TRBJ1-2; 9 bases fit TRBD1. V was clipped by 2 bases and J by 5 bases; unmatched bases: 6. CDR1 is KGHSH and CDR2 is LQKENI in the germline V gene. The CDR3 spans 15 residues. The CDR3 DNA sequence: TGTGCCAGCTCACCAGGGACAGGGACAATGTATGGCTACACCTTC. This sequence encodes CASSPGTGTMYGYTF.

The genes are TRBV19 and TRBJ1-3, with no clear D. This CDR3 contains 14 residues. Trimming cost V 5 bases and J 0 bases, with 8 bases left between them. The germline gives CDR1 LNHDA, CDR2 SQIVND (reference sequence). The DNA for the CDR3 is TGTGCCAGTAGTCCAACGAGCTCTGGAAACACCATATATTTT. Amino acid sequence: CASSPTSSGNTIYF.

The chain recombines TRBV29-1 with TRBJ1-3; D remains ambiguous. The CDR3 contains 13 residues. Germline lookup yields CDR1 SQVTM and CDR2 ANQGSEA. Trimming took off 6 bases at V and 0 bases at J, with 9 bases between the two ends. For the CDR3, the DNA is TGCAGCGTCACTTCGATCTCTGGAAACACCATATATTTT. It encodes CSVTSISGNTIYF. Full variable domain (remainder filled in from reference TRBV29-1 and TRBJ1-3): SAVISQKPSRDICQRGTSLTIQCQVDSQVTMMFWYRQQPGQSLTLIATANQGSEATYESGFVIDKFPISRPNLTFSTLTVSNMSPEDSSIYLCSVTSISGNTIYFGEGSWLTVV.

The chain is built from TRBV7-9 and TRBJ1-1; unclear D gene. V was clipped by 5 bases and J by 5 bases, with 12 bases between them. Germline V lookup: CDR1 SEHNR, CDR2 FQNEAQ (reference sequence). The CDR3 runs 13 residues. DNA of the CDR3: TGTGCCAGCAGCCCCAGGCGGGAGACTGAAGCTTTCTTT. Encoded protein: CASSPRRETEAFF.